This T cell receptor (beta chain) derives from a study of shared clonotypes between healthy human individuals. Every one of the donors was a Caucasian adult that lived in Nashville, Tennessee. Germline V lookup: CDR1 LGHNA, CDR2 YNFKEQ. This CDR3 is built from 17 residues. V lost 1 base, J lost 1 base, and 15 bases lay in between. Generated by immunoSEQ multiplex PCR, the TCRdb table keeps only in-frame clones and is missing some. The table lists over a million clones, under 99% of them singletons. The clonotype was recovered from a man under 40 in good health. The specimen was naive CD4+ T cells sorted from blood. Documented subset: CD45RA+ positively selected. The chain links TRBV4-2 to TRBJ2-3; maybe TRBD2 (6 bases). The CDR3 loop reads CASSQAAGRSRTDTQYF. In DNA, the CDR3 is TGTGCCAGCAGCCAAGCCGCGGGGCGGAGCCGCACAGATACGCAGTATTTT.